This T cell receptor beta chain is drawn from a study of CD8+CD57+ T cells in acquired aplastic anemia. From germline, CDR1 is DFQATT and CDR2 SNEGSKA (reference sequence). Deletions cut 0 bases from V and 13 bases from J, with 12 bases between. The CDR3 runs to 11 residues. Selection for sequencing was limited to patients who had shown CD8+CD57+ cell expansion by flow cytometry. Patients were therapy-naive when their blood was sampled. Profiling that covered TCR beta VDJ and CDR3 relied on genomic DNA as its template. Using its own MiXCR run on the reads, TCRdb lists one record per CDR3 protein. This table holds approximately 180,000 distinct CDR3 sequences, roughly 50% found once.

Sample: sorted CD4+, CD8+, or CD8+CD57+ T cells (not recorded which) from PBMCs. The sequence came from a human donor with aplastic anemia. This chain uses TRBV20-1 with TRBJ2-5; D is ambiguous. Here the CDR3 DNA reads TGCAGTGCTAGAGACCTCGCCAGTTCGTACTTC. Translation gives CSARDLASSYF.